The 18 T cell receptor beta chains reported below all come from one sample, sequenced in a study of CD8 T cells in ankylosing spondylitis. TCRdb reprocessed the 5' RACE reads via MiXCR and lists one record per CDR3 protein. The sample consists of some 140,000 distinct CDR3 sequences, approximately 7.4% of them appearing once. Sample: blood, either unsorted or a sorted T cell fraction (not recorded which). Source of these receptors: a female donor with ankylosing spondylitis or in good health (not recorded which).

In this sample, this clonotype turned up many times. The chain combines TRBV7-3 with TRBJ2-1, with 8 bases identical to TRBD1. Germline-derived CDR1 and CDR2 are SGHTA and FQGTGA. V was clipped by 6 bases and J by 4 bases; unmatched bases: 8. The CDR3 covers 15 residues. CDR3 region: CASSETGESYNEQFF. The CDR3 DNA follows: TGTGCCAGCAGTGAGACAGGGGAGAGTTACAATGAGCAGTTCTTC.

J is TRBJ1-2 and V is TRBV20-1; no firm D call. The CDR3 is 12 amino acids. Germline V gene lookup returns CDR1 DFQATT and CDR2 SNEGSKA (reference sequence). The ends were cut back, 3 bases at V and 7 bases at J, with 12 bases in the middle. DNA of the CDR3: TGCAGTGCTAGGGCCTCAAGTTTTGGCTACACCTTC. It encodes CSARASSFGYTF.

Only a few counts were recorded for this clonotype. The rearrangement uses TRBV4-3 and TRBJ1-6, with D possibly matching TRBD1 (6 bases). V lost 1 base and J lost 9, with 19 bases in between. The germline V gene encodes CDR1 LGHNA and CDR2 YSLEER. CDR3 length: 17 residues. CDR3 amino acids: CASSQVPNAGAPSPLHF. The CDR3 DNA reads as TGCGCCAGCAGCCAAGTCCCGAACGCAGGGGCTCCTTCACCCCTCCACTTT.

The chain uses TRBV11-3 and TRBJ2-1, with a possible D match to TRBD1 (6 bases). Trimming stripped 5 bases from V and 7 bases from J, with 15 bases between. This CDR3 region has 14 residues. Germline V gives CDR1 SGHNT, CDR2 YENEEA. This CDR3 reads CASSGEVQGNEQFF. CDR3 in DNA: TGTGCCAGCAGCGGAGAGGTCCAGGGGAATGAGCAGTTCTTC.

This clonotype was counted at least ten times. The V gene is TRBV28, the J gene TRBJ2-7; 7 bases line up with TRBD1. The V and J ends lost 4 bases and 3 bases, in that order; junction bases with no gene match: 12. Germline V lookup: CDR1 MDHEN, CDR2 SYDVKM. This CDR3 has 16 residues. CDR3 in amino acids: CASSSYMGDRGYEQYF. DNA of the CDR3: TGTGCCAGCAGTTCTTATATGGGGGACAGAGGCTACGAGCAGTACTTC. The variable domain in full, with the rest retrieved from reference TRBV28 and TRBJ2-7, is DVKVTQSSRYLVKRTGEKVFLECVQDMDHENMFWYRQDPGLGLRLIYFSYDVKMKEKGDIPEGYSVSREKKERFSLILESASTNQTSMYLCASSSYMGDRGYEQYFGPGTRLTVT.

This clonotype was observed at least ten times. V and J are TRBV3-1 and TRBJ2-4; D is possibly TRBD1 (5 bases). CDR1 and CDR2 from the germline V gene are LGHDT and YNNKEL (reference sequence). CDR3 length: 17 amino acids. Trimming pared 5 bases from V and 0 bases from J, leaving 17 bases between. In DNA, the CDR3 is TGTGCCAGCAGCAAAGGAGAGACAGCGCTAGCCAAAAACATTCAGTACTTC. It specifies CASSKGETALAKNIQYF.

This clonotype was observed at least ten times. The rearrangement links TRBV15 to TRBJ2-2; TRBD2 matches 9 bases. Germline V CDR1 and CDR2: LNHNV, YYDKDF (reference sequence). This CDR3 region has 16 residues. The J segment lost 0 bases and the V segment lost 6 bases, leaving 5 bases of the junction unmatched. CDR3 amino acids: CATSDSGGANTGELFF. CDR3 coding DNA: TGTGCCACCAGTGATAGCGGGGGCGCGAACACCGGGGAGCTGTTTTTT.

This clonotype has ten or more counts. The chain carries TRBV9 and TRBJ2-1; possibly TRBD1 or TRBD2 for D (5 bases each). Germline assignment: CDR1 SGDLS and CDR2 YYNGEE. The CDR3 consists of 12 residues. The germline V and J ends were trimmed by 0 bases and 13 bases, with 11 bases remaining between them. CDR3 nucleotides: TGTGCCAGCAGCGTAGATACGGGGACCCAGTTCTTC. It encodes CASSVDTGTQFF.

As concerns this clonotype: This may be a read error, as it is one base from a much larger clone. The conserved final phenylalanine or tryptophan is absent from the CDR3, which likely points to a read error. The chain employs TRBV6-1 and TRBJ2-3; 11 positions agree with TRBD2. The CDR3 is 17 residues long. CDR1 and CDR2 (germline): MNHNS, SASEGT. The junction had 8 bases not matched to a gene; V was cut back by 3 bases and J by 3 bases. This CDR3 reads CASSDAFSGGGTDTQYY. The CDR3 coding sequence is TGTGCCAGCAGTGACGCTTTTAGCGGGGGGGGGACAGATACGCAGTATTAT.

This clonotype was counted many times. The chain employs TRBV20-1 and TRBJ1-5; tentative D call: TRBD1 (5 bases). The germline gives CDR1 DFQATT, CDR2 SNEGSKA (reference sequence). This CDR3 region has 16 residues. V lost 6 bases and J 5 bases, leaving 23 bases between the germline ends. CDR3 region: CSAGGVGTGGDQPQHF. The CDR3 DNA follows: TGCAGTGCGGGAGGGGTAGGGACGGGGGGGGATCAGCCCCAGCATTTT.

The V gene is TRBV7-2, the J gene TRBJ1-4; 9 nucleotides agree with TRBD1. The CDR3 totals 19 residues. Germline CDR1 is SGHTA and CDR2 is FQGNSA. The V and J ends lost 2 bases and 6 bases, in that order; junction bases with no gene match: 16. The DNA of the CDR3 is TGTGCCAGCAGCTTATCGCAATGGTCTCCCCGGGACAGGGATGAAAAACTGTTTTTT. Translated, it gives CASSLSQWSPRDRDEKLFF.

This clonotype was seen at least ten times. The V gene is TRBV5-1, the J gene TRBJ1-1, with D unresolved. Germline-derived CDR1 and CDR2 are SGHRS and YFSETQ. The CDR3 covers 15 residues. Trimming cost V 0 bases and J 7 bases, with 16 bases left between them. The CDR3 spells CASSLGGLRGREAFF. The CDR3 nucleotides read TGCGCCAGCAGCTTGGGAGGCTTAAGAGGGCGTGAAGCTTTCTTT.

This clonotype has ten or more counts. The chain joins TRBV27 to TRBJ2-1, with 7 bases aligning to TRBD1. Germline V CDR1 and CDR2: MNHEY, SMNVEV (reference sequence). Unmatched junction bases numbered 2, after V lost 2 bases and J lost 4 bases. The CDR3 runs 14 residues. The CDR3 sequence: CASSLGTVYNEQFF. CDR3 DNA sequence: TGTGCCAGCAGTTTAGGGACAGTATACAATGAGCAGTTCTTC.

The table lists this clonotype with many counts. Here the CDR3 DNA reads TGTGCCACCAGCAGAGATCGGGGGAGAGTATCCTACGAGCAGTACTTC. Its protein product is CATSRDRGRVSYEQYF. The chain combines TRBV15 with TRBJ2-7; TRBD2 might be the D (6 bases). V was trimmed by 0 bases and J by 1 base, leaving 13 bases between them. Germline values: CDR1 LNHNV, CDR2 YYDKDF (reference sequence). This CDR3 contains 16 residues. The variable domain in full, with the rest retrieved from reference TRBV15 and TRBJ2-7, is DAMVIQNPRYQVTQFGKPVTLSCSQTLNHNVMYWYQQKSSQAPKLLFHYYDKDFNNEADTPDNFQSRRPNTSFCFLDIRSPGLGDTAMYLCATSRDRGRVSYEQYFGPGTRLTVT.

The sample holds many counts of this clonotype. The chain combines TRBV4-2 with TRBJ1-1; D call uncertain. CDR1 LGHNA and CDR2 YNFKEQ come from the germline V gene. Between the trimmed V and J ends, which lost 4 bases and 1 base, there was a span of 7 bases. The CDR3 runs 13 residues. The CDR3 sequence is CASSPKKNTEAFF. CDR3 sequence (DNA): TGTGCCAGCAGCCCCAAAAAGAACACTGAAGCTTTCTTT.

This clonotype was seen many times. The chain couples TRBV20-1 to TRBJ2-7; the match to TRBD1 covers 10 bases. Unmatched junction bases numbered 9, after V lost 6 bases and J lost 4 bases. The germline CDR1 and CDR2 sequences are DFQATT and SNEGSKA (reference sequence). There are 14 residues in the CDR3. In DNA form, the CDR3 reads TGCAGTGCCCCAACCGGGACAGGGGAGTACGAGCAGTACTTC. It encodes CSAPTGTGEYEQYF.

This clonotype occurred many times. The chain carries TRBV7-9 and TRBJ1-4; D not certain. The V and J ends lost 2 bases and 5 bases respectively, with 6 bases between them. Germline CDR1 is SEHNR and CDR2 is FQNEAQ (reference sequence). The CDR3 extends over 13 amino acids. CDR3 loop: CASSLLINEKLFF. The DNA of the CDR3 is TGTGCCAGCAGCTTATTGATCAATGAAAAACTGTTTTTT.

In its sample, this clonotype was seen many times. This chain links TRBV5-1 with TRBJ2-5; D may be TRBD1 (6 bases). The CDR3 contains 15 residues. V was pared by 0 bases and J by 2 bases, with 11 bases between. Germline-derived CDR1 and CDR2 are SGHRS and YFSETQ. For the CDR3, the DNA is TGCGCCAGCAGCTTGGTGGGACAAGTGCAAGAGACCCAGTACTTC. Amino acid sequence: CASSLVGQVQETQYF.